The rows below give T cell receptor beta chains drawn from one sample of a study of shared T cell receptors in the human thymus. The data were produced by immunoSEQ multiplex PCR, yet TCRdb's version contains in-frame clones alone and is incomplete. Of about 380,000 clones listed, approximately 95% are singletons. Input material: thymocytes. These receptor sequences come from a human donor. Both conserved end residues are part of each CDR3. The order of the fields is J gene, D gene, CDR3 length, V gene, clone size, CDR3 protein, CDR3 DNA. A D gene is named only where the DNA matches it firmly. Some rows have no size entry. The others give once, few or many, or a class for an expanded clone.

J: TRBJ2-1; D: -; length: 15; V: TRBV2; size: once; CDR3: CASMAVATRNNEQFF; DNA: TGTGCCAGCATGGCGGTCGCCACCAGGAACAATGAGCAGTTCTTC
J: TRBJ2-7; D: -; length: 15; V: TRBV19; size: -; CDR3: CASSIDGRQTYEQYF; DNA: TGTGCCAGTAGTATAGATGGGCGGCAGACCTACGAGCAGTACTTC
J: TRBJ2-1; D: -; length: 17; V: TRBV28; size: -; CDR3: CASSCHPRDNPHNEQFF; DNA: TGTGCCAGCAGTTGCCACCCCCGGGACAACCCACACAATGAGCAGTTCTTC
J: TRBJ2-3; D: TRBD1; length: 15; V: TRBV28; size: -; CDR3: CASSLVDRGADTQYF; DNA: TGTGCCAGCAGTTTAGTAGACAGGGGGGCAGATACGCAGTATTTT
J: TRBJ1-1; D: -; length: 13; V: TRBV9; size: -; CDR3: CASSVGEGAEAFF; DNA: TGTGCCAGCAGCGTAGGGGAAGGGGCTGAAGCTTTCTTT
J: TRBJ1-2; D: -; length: 13; V: TRBV5-8; size: -; CDR3: CASSPTGTKGYTF; DNA: TGTGCCAGCAGTCCCACCGGGACGAAAGGCTACACCTTC
J: TRBJ2-7; D: -; length: 14; V: TRBV28; size: -; CDR3: CASSSGKRHYEQYF; DNA: TGTGCCAGCAGCTCCGGGAAGCGTCACTACGAGCAGTACTTC
J: TRBJ2-1; D: -; length: 15; V: TRBV30; size: -; CDR3: CAWGRGPISYNEQFF; DNA: TGTGCCTGGGGGAGAGGGCCAATCTCCTACAATGAGCAGTTCTTC
J: TRBJ1-4; D: -; length: 13; V: TRBV18; size: -; CDR3: CASSPGQNEKLFF; DNA: TGTGCCAGCTCACCCGGACAGAATGAAAAACTGTTTTTT
J: TRBJ1-1; D: -; length: 12; V: TRBV18; size: -; CDR3: CASSPDDTEAFF; DNA: TGTGCCAGCTCACCGGACGACACTGAAGCTTTCTTT
J: TRBJ2-2; D: -; length: 14; V: TRBV9; size: -; CDR3: CASSVGPNTGELFF; DNA: TGTGCCAGCAGCGTAGGGCCGAACACCGGGGAGCTGTTTTTT
J: TRBJ1-1; D: TRBD1; length: 15; V: TRBV5-6; size: -; CDR3: CASSFSRDRGTEAFF; DNA: TGTGCCAGCAGCTTCTCCCGGGACAGGGGCACTGAAGCTTTCTTT
J: TRBJ2-1; D: TRBD1; length: 15; V: TRBV19; size: -; CDR3: CASSFTGVIDNEQFF; DNA: TGTGCCAGTAGCTTCACAGGGGTGATCGACAATGAGCAGTTCTTC
J: TRBJ1-1; D: TRBD1; length: 16; V: TRBV5-1; size: -; CDR3: CASSPPVRTGSTEAFF; DNA: TGCGCCAGCAGCCCCCCGGTCCGGACAGGGAGCACTGAAGCTTTCTTT
J: TRBJ1-1; D: -; length: 15; V: TRBV5-1; size: -; CDR3: CASSLVNGKNTEAFF; DNA: TGCGCCAGCAGCTTGGTAAACGGGAAGAACACTGAAGCTTTCTTT